A single sample gave rise to the 28 T cell receptor beta chains below, sequenced in a study of shared clonotypes between healthy human individuals. Method: immunoSEQ multiplex PCR; TCRdb's copy keeps in-frame clones and lacks some. The data show roughly 2,500,000 clones, roughly 93% seen once. The sequenced sample consisted of naive CD4+ T cells from PBMCs. Subset described: CD45RA+ positively selected. These receptors came from a man aged 18 to 29 in good health. Some clones in this sample may be carry-over from other donors' samples.

V and J are TRBV14 and TRBJ1-5; D call uncertain. CDR1 is SGHDN and CDR2 is FVKESK in the germline V gene. Trimming left V 7 bases short and J 2 bases short, with 15 bases between. This CDR3 region has 15 residues. The CDR3 nucleotides are TGTGCCAGCACCCATCGTGTAATCTGCAATCAGCCCCAGCATTTT. Its protein product is CASTHRVICNQPQHF. Full variable domain (rest looked up from reference TRBV14 and TRBJ1-5): EAGVTQFPSHSVIEKGQTVTLRCDPISGHDNLYWYRRVMGKEIKFLLHFVKESKQDESGMPNNRFLAERTGGTYSTLKVQPAELEDSGVYFCASTHRVICNQPQHFGDGTRLSIL.

Concerning this clone: Other nucleotide sequences from this sample produce the same CDR3. The chain is built from TRBV5-1 and TRBJ1-4; D is undetermined. The CDR3 has 15 amino acids. The germline V gene has CDR1 SGHRS and CDR2 YFSETQ. V lost 4 bases, J lost 3 bases, and 13 bases lay in between. Here the CDR3 DNA reads TGCGCCAGCAGCCTGGAAGGACGTTCTAATGAAAAACTGTTTTTT. The encoded protein is CASSLEGRSNEKLFF.

The J gene is TRBJ2-2, the V gene TRBV7-9; TRBD1 matches at 7 bases. V lost 5 bases, J lost 5 bases, and 8 bases stayed unmatched. The germline gives CDR1 SEHNR, CDR2 FQNEAQ (reference sequence). The CDR3 runs to 15 residues. The CDR3 DNA reads TGTGCCAGCAGCGCCACGACAGGGTTTACCGGGGAGCTGTTTTTT. Translating it yields CASSATTGFTGELFF. Together with reference TRBV7-9 and TRBJ2-2, the CDR3 gives the full variable domain: DTGVSQNPRHKITKRGQNVTFRCDPISEHNRLYWYRQTLGQGPEFLTYFQNEAQLEKSRLLSDRFSAERPKGSFSTLEIQRTEQGDSAMYLCASSATTGFTGELFFGEGSRLTVL.

This clone was seen a few times. This chain joins TRBV7-9 and TRBJ1-1; D remains unclear. The CDR3 runs to 11 residues. The germline CDR1 and CDR2 sequences are SEHNR and FQNEAQ (reference sequence). V was pared by 5 bases and J by 11 bases, with 12 bases between. The CDR3 DNA is TGTGCCAGCAGCCCCCTTAGGAGGGCTTTCTTT. Protein sequence: CASSPLRRAFF.

This rearrangement joins TRBV11-3 to TRBJ1-5; D is unclear. Deletions cut 5 bases from V and 10 bases from J, with 18 bases between. The CDR3 contains 14 residues. Germline V CDR1 and CDR2: SGHNT, YENEEA. CDR3 sequence: CASSPGGRLKPQHF. The DNA for the CDR3 is TGTGCCAGCAGCCCAGGAGGCCGCTTAAAACCCCAGCATTTT.

V usage is TRBV4-2 and J usage is TRBJ1-4; D ambiguous. The germline V gene has CDR1 LGHNA and CDR2 YNFKEQ. The CDR3 extends over 18 amino acids. V was clipped by 1 base and J by 3 bases, with 18 bases between them. The DNA for the CDR3 is TGTGCCAGCAGCCAAGCCGCGTCGGCCTCGGGTGCTAATGAAAAACTGTTTTTT. It specifies CASSQAASASGANEKLFF.

The chain joins TRBV7-3 to TRBJ2-2; D ambiguous. The CDR3 is 15 amino acids. Trimming removed 5 bases at V and 3 bases at J, with 13 bases between. CDR1 and CDR2 from the germline V gene are SGHTA and FQGTGA. The CDR3 nucleotides are TGTGCCAGCAGCAAATCTCATACGGACACCGGGGAGCTGTTTTTT. Translation: CASSKSHTDTGELFF.

The J gene is TRBJ1-4, the V gene TRBV10-3; the D gene is possibly TRBD1 (5 bases). CDR1 and CDR2 (germline): ENHRY, SYGVKD. The CDR3 extends over 12 amino acids. V was clipped by 9 bases and J by 8 bases, with 13 bases between them. The CDR3 nucleotides are TGTGCCATAGGTGGGGGAGACGAAAAACTGTTTTTT. As protein: CAIGGGDEKLFF.

This chain connects TRBV15 to TRBJ2-3; no definite D call. Trimming stripped 3 bases from V and 4 bases from J, with 8 bases between. CDR3 length: 13 amino acids. CDR1 and CDR2 from the germline V gene are LNHNV and YYDKDF (reference sequence). This CDR3 reads CATSRIRADTQYF. The CDR3 DNA sequence: TGTGCCACCAGCAGGATAAGGGCAGATACGCAGTATTTT.

A note on this clone: The junction differs from germline at one of its ends, possibly a read error. The chain's CDR3 is CASSFERESPKTHF. In DNA, the CDR3 is TGTGCCAGCAGCTTCGAGCGGGAGTCCCCTAAGACGCACTTC. The V gene is TRBV7-3, the J gene TRBJ2-5, with 8 bases matching TRBD2. Germline CDR1 is SGHTA and CDR2 is FQGTGA. This CDR3 has 14 residues.

The V and J genes are TRBV19 and TRBJ2-2; 7 bases are shared with TRBD1. This CDR3 has 16 amino acids. The junction had 1 base not matched to a gene; V was cut back by 0 bases and J by 0 bases. Germline CDR1 reads LNHDA; CDR2 reads SQIVND (reference sequence). The CDR3 region has the DNA TGTGCCAGTAGTATAGAGGGGACAGCGAACACCGGGGAGCTGTTTTTT. Encoded protein: CASSIEGTANTGELFF.

The chain couples TRBV11-2 to TRBJ2-1, with unresolved D. CDR1 is SGHAT and CDR2 is FQNNGV in the germline V gene. V lost 7 bases, J lost 4 bases, and 11 bases lay in between. This CDR3 contains 13 residues. The CDR3 nucleotides are TGTGCCAGCACGTTCGGACCTTACAATGAGCAGTTCTTC. Translation: CASTFGPYNEQFF.

J is TRBJ2-2 and V is TRBV4-3, with a possible D match to TRBD2 (7 bases). CDR3 length: 15 amino acids. Germline V lookup: CDR1 LGHNA, CDR2 YSLEER. Trimming cost V 1 base and J 6 bases, with 12 bases left between them. CDR3 in DNA: TGCGCCAGCAGCCAAGTCGGGGGGCGGGCCGGGGAGCTGTTTTTT. Translating it yields CASSQVGGRAGELFF.

The chain has TRBV6-5 and TRBJ2-7; D assignment may be TRBD1 or TRBD2 (6 bases each). Trimming took off 6 bases at V and 3 bases at J, with 18 bases between the two ends. The CDR3 runs to 15 residues. CDR1 and CDR2 from the germline V gene are MNHEY and SVGAGI. Here the CDR3 DNA reads TGTGCCAGCAGCCCCCTCGGGGGCTGGGTCTACGAGCAGTACTTC. Its translation: CASSPLGGWVYEQYF.

The chain combines TRBV18 with TRBJ2-5; tentatively, D is TRBD1 (6 bases). CDR3 length equals 12 residues. Germline V CDR1 and CDR2: KGHSH, LQKENI. Between the trimmed V and J ends, which lost 6 bases and 4 bases, there was a span of 9 bases. CDR3 loop: CASSRDTETQYF. CDR3 nucleotides: TGTGCCAGCTCTCGGGACACAGAGACCCAGTACTTC. The full variable domain, with the rest looked up from reference TRBV18 and TRBJ2-5, is NAGVMQNPRHLVRRRGQEARLRCSPMKGHSHVYWYRQLPEEGLKFMVYLQKENIIDESGMPKERFSAEFPKEGPSILRIQQVVRGDSAAYFCASSRDTETQYFGPGTRLLVL.

The chain couples TRBV7-9 to TRBJ1-2, with D possibly matching TRBD1 (5 bases). V was clipped by 5 bases and J by 4 bases, with 23 bases between them. Looked up from germline, CDR1 is SEHNR and CDR2 is FQNEAQ (reference sequence). There are 17 residues in the CDR3. The CDR3 bases are TGTGCCAGCAGCCGCGCTGGTACAGGAGGGCCGGCCTATGGCTACACCTTC. Amino acid sequence: CASSRAGTGGPAYGYTF.

The chain is built from TRBV28 and TRBJ2-7, with 11 nucleotides matching TRBD2. CDR1 MDHEN and CDR2 SYDVKM come from the germline V gene. This CDR3 contains 15 residues. V lost 6 bases and J lost 5; bases outside the gene matches: 9. CDR3 sequence reads: CASSPLAGGSDEQYF. CDR3 bases: TGTGCCAGCAGCCCTCTAGCGGGAGGATCGGACGAGCAGTACTTC.

Turning to this clone: This sample also contains other DNA sequences that code for the same CDR3. The chain carries TRBV28 and TRBJ2-3; D assignment may be TRBD1 or TRBD2 (5 bases each). The CDR3 totals 13 residues. Trimming cost V 7 bases and J 0 bases, with 8 bases left between them. The germline gives CDR1 MDHEN, CDR2 SYDVKM. The CDR3 sequence: CASTGTSTDTQYF. For the CDR3, the DNA is TGTGCCAGCACAGGGACCAGCACAGATACGCAGTATTTT.

The rearrangement joins TRBV6-6 to TRBJ1-3; D gene uncertain. The V end lost 5 bases, the J end lost 1 base, and 9 bases lay between the germline ends. The length of the CDR3 is 14 residues. Looked up from germline, CDR1 is MNHNY and CDR2 is SVGAGI (reference sequence). The CDR3 is CASSNDGSGNTIYF. DNA for the CDR3: TGTGCCAGCAGTAACGACGGTTCTGGAAACACCATATATTTT.

This clone has only one observation. V gene TRBV19 combines with J gene TRBJ1-2; TRBD1 agrees at 9 bases. With V trimmed by 5 bases and J by 6 bases, 13 bases remained unmatched. The length of the CDR3 is 16 residues. The germline V gene encodes CDR1 LNHDA and CDR2 SQIVND (reference sequence). The CDR3 DNA reads as TGTGCCAGTAGTCCAAAGACAGGGGGATTTGTCGATGGCTACACCTTC. It is translated as CASSPKTGGFVDGYTF.

The rearrangement links TRBV9 to TRBJ1-4; 8 bases fit TRBD1. Per germline, CDR1 SGDLS and CDR2 YYNGEE. V trimming: 4 bases; J trimming: 8 bases; junction bases outside the gene matches: 13. The CDR3 covers 16 residues. CDR3 sequence reads: CASSKNPGGLREKLFF. DNA for the CDR3: TGTGCCAGCAGCAAGAATCCAGGGGGCCTCAGGGAAAAACTGTTTTTT.

On this clone: This same CDR3 is encoded by further DNA sequences in the sample. The chain couples TRBV30 to TRBJ2-7; D may be TRBD2 (6 bases). Trimming shortened V by 1 base and J by 2 bases, and 9 bases separated the two germline ends. This CDR3 has 13 residues. The V gene's germline CDR1 is GTSNPN and CDR2 SVGIG (reference sequence). CDR3 sequence reads: CAWSEGRTYEQYF. CDR3 DNA: TGTGCCTGGAGTGAGGGGAGGACCTACGAGCAGTACTTC.

The rearrangement joins TRBV7-6 to TRBJ2-1, with 10 positions matching TRBD1. Germline loops: CDR1 SGHVS, CDR2 FNYEAQ. V gave up 5 bases and J gave up 7 bases; unmatched junction bases: 8. The CDR3 spans 15 residues. The CDR3 here is CASSRPGQGKNEQFF. In nucleotides, the CDR3 is TGTGCCAGCAGCCGACCGGGACAGGGGAAGAATGAGCAGTTCTTC. Using reference TRBV7-6 and TRBJ2-1 for the parts outside the CDR3, the full variable domain is GAGVSQSPRYKVTKRGQDVALRCDPISGHVSLYWYRQALGQGPEFLTYFNYEAQQDKSGLPNDRFSAERPEGSISTLTIQRTEQRDSAMYRCASSRPGQGKNEQFFGPGTRLTVL.

The CDR3 region is CAIRGQEESPLHF. CDR3 nucleotides: TGTGCCATCAGGGGACAGGAGGAGTCACCCCTCCACTTT. This chain uses TRBV10-3 with TRBJ1-6; 8 nucleotides align to TRBD1. The CDR3 has 13 residues. J gave up 10 bases and V 6 bases, and 5 bases lay outside the gene matches. Germline V gives CDR1 ENHRY, CDR2 SYGVKD.

The CDR3 here is CASSFSPEGTEAFF. CDR3 nucleotide sequence: TGCGCCAGCAGCTTCTCTCCCGAGGGGACTGAAGCTTTCTTT. V is TRBV5-1 and J is TRBJ1-1, with a weak D call TRBD1 (5 bases). CDR3 length equals 14 residues. The V gene lost 2 bases and the J gene lost 5 bases, with 13 bases spanning the gap. CDR1 is SGHRS and CDR2 is YFSETQ in the germline V gene.

The chain is built from TRBV27 and TRBJ2-1; 10 bases line up with TRBD2. The CDR3 is 16 amino acids. V lost 1 base, J lost 4 bases, and 4 bases stayed unmatched. Germline V gene lookup returns CDR1 MNHEY and CDR2 SMNVEV (reference sequence). CDR3 in amino acids: CASSLYRTSGYNEQFF. CDR3 nucleotide sequence: TGTGCCAGCAGTTTATATCGGACTAGCGGATACAATGAGCAGTTCTTC.

This chain connects TRBV11-3 to TRBJ2-6; D is ambiguous. The CDR3 runs 16 residues. Trimming left V 1 base short and J 0 bases short, with 7 bases between. Looked up from germline, CDR1 is SGHNT and CDR2 is YENEEA. In DNA form, the CDR3 reads TGTGCCAGCAGCTTAGGACTGAGCTCTGGGGCCAACGTCCTGACTTTC. Its protein is CASSLGLSSGANVLTF.

This rearrangement joins TRBV7-3 to TRBJ2-3; 8 bases are shared with TRBD2. The CDR3 contains 14 residues. Germline values: CDR1 SGHTA, CDR2 FQGTGA. J lost 4 bases, V lost 5 bases, and 5 bases had no gene match. CDR3 DNA: TGTGCCAGCAGCCGCAGCGGGAGATCAGATACGCAGTATTTT. Translating gives CASSRSGRSDTQYF.